A single sample gave rise to the 18 T cell receptor beta chains below, sequenced in a study of cytomegalovirus exposure and HLA in healthy donors (dated by TCRdb to the late 2010s). The library was generated by the immunoSEQ multiplex PCR assay. For the multiplex PCR, a mixture combining 60 forward primers for TCR Vbeta segments and 13 reverse primers for TCR Jbeta segments was used. TCRdb re-hosts the immuneACCESS table, in-frame sequences only. Its copies lack some clones; in the studies checked, an unresolved V gene accounts for under half of them, and the cause for the rest is not known. The sample table gives around 200,000 clones. About 1% of the sample goes to the ten largest clones. Specimen: PBMCs. The receptors originated from a woman aged 25 to 45 in good health and CMV-seropositive.

The V and J genes are TRBV10-2 and TRBJ1-2; TRBD1 matches 7 bases. This CDR3 contains 14 residues. Germline-derived CDR1 and CDR2 are WSHSY and SAAADI. Losses at the gene ends were 5 bases for V and 5 bases for J; bases not matched to a gene: 8. The CDR3 spells CASSNGQVWYGYTF. The CDR3 bases are TGCGCCAGCAGTAATGGACAGGTTTGGTATGGCTACACCTTC.

V and J are TRBV19 and TRBJ2-5; 7 nucleotides match TRBD2. The closer fit of TRBJ2-7 to the DNA end suggests the J call may be wrong. The CDR3 spans 12 residues. Germline V gene lookup returns CDR1 LNHDA and CDR2 SQIVND (reference sequence). CDR3 loop: CASSIGRYEQYF. CDR3 nucleotide sequence: TGTGCCAGTAGTATCGGGAGGTACGAGCAGTACTTC.

This chain uses TRBV10-2 with TRBJ2-1, with TRBD1 matching 7 bases. The V segment lost 8 bases and the J segment 10 bases; nucleotides outside the gene matches: 11. The length of the CDR3 is 13 residues. Germline assignment: CDR1 WSHSY and CDR2 SAAADI. The CDR3 sequence is CASEVIGGREQFF. In DNA form, the CDR3 reads TGCGCCAGCGAGGTGATAGGGGGCAGGGAGCAGTTCTTC.

The chain joins TRBV6-1 to TRBJ2-4; maybe TRBD2 (5 bases). V was pared by 10 bases and J by 7 bases, with 23 bases between. The CDR3 has 15 amino acids. Germline V gene lookup returns CDR1 MNHNS and CDR2 SASEGT. CDR3 nucleotide sequence: TGTGCCACCCTCCCCTCTTCCGGGAATCTCAACATTCAGTACTTC. Its protein is CATLPSSGNLNIQYF.

This chain links TRBV4-3 with TRBJ1-2; D is perhaps TRBD1 (6 bases). The CDR3 extends over 13 amino acids. Germline loops: CDR1 LGHNA, CDR2 YSLEER. Trimming cost V 4 bases and J 5 bases, with 11 bases left between them. In DNA form, the CDR3 reads TGCGCCAGCAGCCGCAACAGGGCGTATGGCTACACCTTC. This translates into CASSRNRAYGYTF.

The chain employs TRBV4-3 and TRBJ2-1, with 9 positions matching TRBD2. V lost 0 bases, J lost 9 bases, and 3 bases stayed unmatched. CDR1 and CDR2 from the germline V gene are LGHNA and YSLEER. CDR3 size: 14 residues. The CDR3 sequence is CASSQDRREGEQFF. The CDR3 region has the DNA TGCGCCAGCAGCCAAGATAGGCGGGAGGGTGAGCAGTTCTTC.

The chain links TRBV10-2 to TRBJ1-1; possibly TRBD1 for D (5 bases). The CDR3 is made up of 14 amino acids. Germline CDR1 is WSHSY and CDR2 is SAAADI. Trimming left V 4 bases short and J 0 bases short, with 9 bases between. This chain's CDR3 is CASSAPGMNTEAFF. CDR3 sequence (DNA): TGCGCCAGCAGTGCGCCAGGGATGAACACTGAAGCTTTCTTT.

V gene TRBV28 combines with J gene TRBJ2-7, with 15 nucleotides matching TRBD2. Germline values: CDR1 MDHEN, CDR2 SYDVKM. V lost 3 bases, J lost 2 bases, and 5 bases stayed unmatched. The CDR3 is 17 residues long. CDR3: CASSLGTSGRSTYEQYF. DNA for the CDR3: TGTGCCAGCAGTTTGGGGACTAGCGGGAGGTCAACCTACGAGCAGTACTTC.

V gene TRBV4-1 combines with J gene TRBJ2-7, with D possibly matching TRBD2 (6 bases). V lost 2 bases, J lost 2 bases, and 13 bases lay in between. Germline V lookup: CDR1 MGHRA, CDR2 YSYEKL. The CDR3 is made up of 15 amino acids. The CDR3 loop is CASSQLLAAPYEQYF. The CDR3 DNA sequence: TGCGCCAGCAGCCAACTACTAGCAGCCCCCTACGAGCAGTACTTC.

This chain connects TRBV6-6 to TRBJ2-5; D might be TRBD2 (6 bases). Germline CDR1 and CDR2: MNHNY and SVGAGI (reference sequence). Trimming stripped 5 bases from V and 14 bases from J, with 15 bases between. The CDR3 totals 11 residues. The CDR3 spells CASSPRDLLYF. DNA for the CDR3: TGTGCCAGCAGTCCGCGGGACCTACTTTACTTC.

The rearrangement uses TRBV14 and TRBJ1-3; perhaps TRBD1 as D (6 bases). The CDR3 is 14 residues long. V lost 4 bases to trimming and J lost 2 bases, with 9 bases between them. From germline, CDR1 is SGHDN and CDR2 FVKESK. CDR3 coding DNA: TGTGCCAGCAGCCCCAGGACAGCTGGAAACACCATATATTTT. Protein: CASSPRTAGNTIYF.

The chain couples TRBV13 to TRBJ2-2, with 10 bases that match TRBD2. This CDR3 region has 18 residues. Germline V gives CDR1 PRHDT, CDR2 FYEKMQ (reference sequence). With V trimmed by 3 bases and J by 4 bases, 11 bases remained unmatched. The CDR3 loop is CASSFRRSGRGSTGELFF. The CDR3 coding sequence is TGTGCCAGCAGCTTCCGTCGAAGCGGGAGGGGTAGCACCGGGGAGCTGTTTTTT.

Here the CDR3 reads CASSLDLSRSVRGGTGELFF. The CDR3 nucleotides read TGCGCCAGCAGCTTGGATTTGTCTAGATCAGTCCGGGGGGGCACCGGGGAGCTGTTTTTT. This chain joins TRBV5-1 and TRBJ2-2, with 8 bases identical to TRBD2. This CDR3 region has 20 residues. Germline CDR1 SGHRS, CDR2 YFSETQ. V was pared by 0 bases and J by 4 bases, with 17 bases of the junction left unmatched.

The rearrangement links TRBV7-8 to TRBJ2-7; 12 bases are a match to TRBD1. V shed 2 bases, J shed 0 bases, and the junction held 11 bases outside the gene matches. The CDR3 contains 19 residues. Germline V CDR1 and CDR2: SGHVS, FQNEAQ. The CDR3 sequence is CASSLLGTGGVMDSYEQYF. CDR3 nucleotide sequence: TGTGCCAGCAGCTTACTCGGGACAGGGGGCGTCATGGACTCCTACGAGCAGTACTTC.

The chain couples TRBV6-1 to TRBJ2-7; 8 positions agree with TRBD2. V trimming: 4 bases; J trimming: 0 bases; junction bases outside the gene matches: 5. The CDR3 extends over 15 amino acids. Germline lookup yields CDR1 MNHNS and CDR2 SASEGT. CDR3 amino acids: CASSGSAGGSYEQYF. The CDR3 nucleotides read TGTGCCAGCAGTGGGTCTGCGGGGGGCTCCTACGAGCAGTACTTC.

The chain links TRBV2 to TRBJ1-5; D is perhaps TRBD1 (5 bases). This CDR3 is built from 13 residues. Looked up from germline, CDR1 is SNHLY and CDR2 is FYNNEI. V was pared by 7 bases and J by 7 bases, with 14 bases between. CDR3 coding DNA: TGTGCCAGCACGCGGGGGGAGAGACAGCCCCAGCATTTT. This sequence encodes CASTRGERQPQHF.

Note on this clone: One end of the junction fails to match germline, which may point to a read error. The CDR3 loop reads CANSPPSGTYDTQYF. The CDR3, as DNA: TGTGCCAACTCACCGCCTAGCGGGACTTACGATACGCAGTATTTT. The chain combines TRBV18 with TRBJ2-3; 9 positions agree with TRBD2. CDR3 size: 15 residues. Germline V CDR1 and CDR2: KGHSH, LQKENI.

This chain joins TRBV6-6 and TRBJ1-2; TRBD1 is a possible D gene (6 bases). The germline CDR1 and CDR2 sequences are MNHNY and SVGAGI (reference sequence). Between the trimmed V and J ends, which lost 6 bases and 0 bases, there was a span of 17 bases. This CDR3 region has 16 residues. CDR3 loop: CASSSPPGATNYGYTF. Here the CDR3 DNA reads TGTGCCAGCAGCTCACCCCCAGGGGCGACTAACTATGGCTACACCTTC.